A single sample is the source of the 12 T cell receptor beta chains below, sequenced in a study of naive and memory T cell subsets (dated by TCRdb to the late 2010s). To prepare the library, UMI-ligation and nested PCR was applied. The sequencer was an Illumina MiSeq. An equimolar mix of two oligonucleotides covering both TRBC1 and TRBC2 was used as the beta constant-region primer. Four rounds of PCR, combining the SP2 primer with nested alpha and beta constant-region primers, were used to amplify the ligated cDNA. TCRdb took the public reads, trimmed them with fastp at Q25, ran MiXCR for clone calling and kept in-frame beta chains. Each CDR3 protein appears once, grouped with its most common genes and DNA. The sample data list tens of thousands of distinct CDR3 sequences, and under 20% of these were observed just once. Of the sample, about 3.4% falls within the top ten clones. The sequencing input was effector memory CD4+ T cells from blood. The cell subset or site tag for this specimen amounts to: effector memory, CD45RA- CD27-. The source of these receptors is a human donor in good health.

This rearrangement joins TRBV5-6 to TRBJ1-1; D is unclear. Germline V gene sequence: CDR1 SGHDT, CDR2 YYEEEE. The CDR3 contains 12 residues. V was cut by 4 bases and J by 4 bases, with 8 bases left in between. The CDR3 nucleotides are TGTGCCAGCAGCAGGGAGCGCACTGAAGCTTTCTTT. Its translation is CASSRERTEAFF.

The V call is TRBV29-1, the J call TRBJ1-3; 8 bases are shared with TRBD1. The V segment lost 7 bases and the J segment 3 bases; nucleotides outside the gene matches: 8. The CDR3 spans 14 residues. CDR1 and CDR2 (germline): SQVTM, ANQGSEA. CDR3: CSAYLGQGGNTIYF. Written as DNA, the CDR3 is TGCAGCGCCTACCTTGGACAGGGTGGAAACACCATATATTTT.

The chain couples TRBV28 to TRBJ1-5; D possibly corresponds to TRBD1 (5 bases). The germline V and J ends were trimmed by 7 bases and 6 bases, with 13 bases remaining between them. CDR3 length: 13 amino acids. Per the germline V gene, CDR1 is MDHEN and CDR2 is SYDVKM. The CDR3 region has the DNA TGTGCCAGCATCGGAGGGGTTGGTCAGCCCCAGCATTTT. Protein sequence: CASIGGVGQPQHF.

The chain has TRBV5-6 and TRBJ2-2; 12 positions match TRBD1. The germline CDR1 and CDR2 sequences are SGHDT and YYEEEE. The CDR3 has 17 residues. Trimming cost V 6 bases and J 7 bases; bases outside gene matches: 13. Here the CDR3 DNA reads TGTGCCAGCACCCTGATCGGGGGACAGGGGGCAGACGGGGAGCTGTTTTTT. Its protein is CASTLIGGQGADGELFF.

This clonotype was recorded at least ten times. The rearrangement links TRBV7-3 to TRBJ2-1; weak D call: TRBD2 (6 bases). V was cut by 3 bases and J by 5 bases, with 14 bases left in between. Per germline, CDR1 SGHTA and CDR2 FQGTGA. CDR3 size: 15 residues. CDR3 residues: CASSLRLAQNNEQFF. In DNA, the CDR3 is TGTGCCAGCAGCTTGAGGCTAGCGCAGAACAATGAGCAGTTCTTC.

This clonotype was recorded at least ten times. The chain carries TRBV20-1 and TRBJ2-3; 12 bases fit TRBD2. The V segment lost 3 bases and the J segment 2 bases; nucleotides outside the gene matches: 6. Germline V gene sequence: CDR1 DFQATT, CDR2 SNEGSKA (reference sequence). The CDR3 totals 16 residues. CDR3 DNA: TGCAGTGCTAGCAAGACTAGCGGGAGCCCCACAGATACGCAGTATTTT. Translation: CSASKTSGSPTDTQYF.

This clonotype has only a few counts. The chain has TRBV7-8 and TRBJ1-1, with a possible D match to TRBD1 (5 bases). The germline V gene encodes CDR1 SGHVS and CDR2 FQNEAQ. The CDR3 is 15 amino acids. The V gene lost 6 bases and the J gene lost 11 bases, with 25 bases spanning the gap. The CDR3 DNA sequence: TGTGCCAGCAGTCTCGGGGGGGGACGAACACTGAAGGCTTTCTTT. This sequence encodes CASSLGGGRTLKAFF.

The chain joins TRBV7-9 to TRBJ2-7; 8 bases are shared with TRBD2. There are 15 residues in the CDR3. V lost 1 base, J lost 3 bases, and 5 bases stayed unmatched. Germline V lookup: CDR1 SEHNR, CDR2 FQNEAQ (reference sequence). The CDR3 region has the DNA TGTGCCAGCAGCTTAGGACTAGCGAGGAACTACGAGCAGTACTTC. As protein: CASSLGLARNYEQYF. Full variable domain (missing parts from reference TRBV7-9 and TRBJ2-7): DTGVSQNPRHKITKRGQNVTFRCDPISEHNRLYWYRQTLGQGPEFLTYFQNEAQLEKSRLLSDRFSAERPKGSFSTLEIQRTEQGDSAMYLCASSLGLARNYEQYFGPGTRLTVT.

This clonotype occurred a few times. The rearrangement uses TRBV15 and TRBJ2-5; the D gene is possibly TRBD1 (6 bases). CDR1 is LNHNV and CDR2 is YYDKDF in the germline V gene (reference sequence). Trimming took off 1 base at V and 2 bases at J, with 17 bases between the two ends. The CDR3 runs to 17 residues. This CDR3 is CATSRGVFGQSQETQYF. The CDR3 bases are TGTGCCACCAGCAGAGGCGTTTTCGGACAGTCTCAAGAGACCCAGTACTTC.

J is TRBJ1-1 and V is TRBV20-1; no definite D call. This CDR3 contains 12 residues. Germline loops: CDR1 DFQATT, CDR2 SNEGSKA (reference sequence). V lost 3 bases and J lost 1, with 6 bases in between. CDR3 nucleotides: TGCAGTGCTAGCCCCGCGAACACTGAAGCTTTCTTT. This codes for CSASPANTEAFF.

The rearrangement joins TRBV29-1 to TRBJ1-2, with 12 bases that match TRBD1. CDR1 and CDR2 (germline): SQVTM, ANQGSEA. This CDR3 has 13 residues. The J segment lost 5 bases and the V segment lost 6 bases, leaving 4 bases of the junction unmatched. CDR3 sequence reads: CSVGQGASYGYTF. Written as DNA, the CDR3 is TGCAGCGTGGGACAGGGGGCAAGTTATGGCTACACCTTC.

By share, this clonotype ranks as medium-sized. This chain links TRBV6-5 with TRBJ2-3; no clear D gene. Germline V gives CDR1 MNHEY, CDR2 SVGAGI. CDR3 size: 14 residues. The V and J ends lost 5 bases and 0 bases respectively, with 9 bases between them. CDR3 protein: CASSMGPSTDTQYF. CDR3 sequence (DNA): TGTGCCAGCAGTATGGGCCCTAGCACAGATACGCAGTATTTT.